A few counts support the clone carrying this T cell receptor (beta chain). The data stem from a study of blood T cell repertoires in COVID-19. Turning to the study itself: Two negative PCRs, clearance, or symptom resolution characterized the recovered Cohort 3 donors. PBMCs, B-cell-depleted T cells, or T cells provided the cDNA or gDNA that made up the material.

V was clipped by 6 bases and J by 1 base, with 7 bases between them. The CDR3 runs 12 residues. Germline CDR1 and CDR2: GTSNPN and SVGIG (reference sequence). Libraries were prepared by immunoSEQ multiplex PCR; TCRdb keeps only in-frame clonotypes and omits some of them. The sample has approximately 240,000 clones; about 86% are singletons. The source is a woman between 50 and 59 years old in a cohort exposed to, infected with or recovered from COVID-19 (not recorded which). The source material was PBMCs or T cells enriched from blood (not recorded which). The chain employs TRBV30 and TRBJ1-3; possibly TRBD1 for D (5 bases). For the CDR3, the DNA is TGTGCCTGCCAGGGTTCTGGAAACACCATATATTTT. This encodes CACQGSGNTIYF.